This TCR beta chain emerged from a study of blood T cells in healthy people across ages. Study-wide results and limits: Shifts in expanded clonotypes may have been confounded by donor CMV status, which was unknown. Researchers said unsorted PBMCs prevented a conclusive naive versus antigen-experienced comparison.

Per the germline V gene, CDR1 is LGHDT and CDR2 is YNNKEL (reference sequence). The CDR3 spans 14 residues. Together with a sample-barcoded 5' primer, a J-beta primer mix was included in a second PCR lasting about 6 to 11 cycles. Every sample gave at least 2.5 million paired-end reads containing CDR3. Using its own MiXCR run on the 5' RACE reads, TCRdb lists one record per CDR3 protein. The table has 730,000 or so distinct CDR3 sequences, 35% to 45% seen once; the top ten hold around 20%. About this clonotype itself: Its specificity is unknown.

The clonotype comes from a woman aged 60 to 75 in good health. J is TRBJ2-1 and V is TRBV3-1; either TRBD1 or TRBD2 may supply D (5 bases each). The closer fit of TRBJ2-7 to the DNA end suggests the J call may be wrong. The sequencing sample was made of blood. The CDR3 coding sequence is TGTGCCAGCAGCCAGATCCAGGGACGCAATGAGCAGTACTTC. It codes for CASSQIQGRNEQYF.